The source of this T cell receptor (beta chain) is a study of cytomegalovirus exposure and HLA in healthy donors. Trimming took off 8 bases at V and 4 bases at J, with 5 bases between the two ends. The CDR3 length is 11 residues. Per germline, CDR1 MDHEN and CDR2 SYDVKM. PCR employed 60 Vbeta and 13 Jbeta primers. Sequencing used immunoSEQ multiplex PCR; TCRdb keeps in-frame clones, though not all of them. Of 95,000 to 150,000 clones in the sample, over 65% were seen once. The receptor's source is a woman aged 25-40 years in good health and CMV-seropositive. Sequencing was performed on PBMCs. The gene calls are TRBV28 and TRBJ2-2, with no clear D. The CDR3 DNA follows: TGTGCCAGCGGGCGCACCGGGGAGCTGTTTTTT. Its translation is CASGRTGELFF.